This entry describes one TCR beta chain. Its matching antigen is unknown. The CDR3 sequence is 13 residues long. CDR1 is SQVTM, CDR2 ANQGSEA, per germline. V shed 6 bases and J shed 3 bases, with 14 bases lying between them. This record belongs to a study of shared clonotypes between healthy human individuals. CD45RO-negative CD8 cells positively selected for CCR7 made up the naive population, which excluded terminally differentiated effector memory CD45RA+ cells. Produced via immunoSEQ multiplex PCR; TCRdb's table is partial and in-frame only. Of some 2 million clones in the sample, just under 95% are singletons; the top ten hold roughly 1%. General study results and limits: Sorted-subset sequencing, rarefaction showed, was incomplete despite large depth. The donor pool, a small one, limited the genetic and exposure-history diversity represented. Naive subsets generally exceeded memory subsets in estimated richness.

V is TRBV29-1 and J is TRBJ1-1, with D perhaps TRBD1 (5 bases). This TCR came from a man between 18 and 35 years old in good health. Specimen: naive CD8+ T cells sorted from blood. CDR3 nucleotides: TGCAGCGTGGGGCTCTTCTGGGACACTGAAGCTTTCTTT. Amino acids: CSVGLFWDTEAFF.